Below, one T cell receptor (beta chain) is given with its context. TCRdb's table, derived via immunoSEQ multiplex PCR, lists solely in-frame clones and lacks some. The data contain over 45,000 clones, approximately 87% of them seen just once; the ten biggest clones take up over 10%. The source of the sample is a study of blood T cell repertoires in COVID-19. The wider study: Donors in the United States, Italy and Spain gave samples during acute or convalescent COVID-19.

This TCR came from a human donor in a cohort sampled during active COVID-19. Sequencing was carried out using peripheral blood.

CDR3 in amino acids: CASKVGGFSYEQYF. DNA of the CDR3: TGTGCCAGCAAGGTGGGGGGGTTCTCCTACGAGCAGTACTTC. The chain recombines TRBV2 with TRBJ2-7; TRBD2 matches 7 bases. Germline-derived CDR1 and CDR2 are SNHLY and FYNNEI. Unmatched junction bases numbered 6, after V lost 7 bases and J lost 0 bases. CDR3 length: 14 residues.